This T cell receptor (beta chain) was captured in a study of blood T cell repertoires in COVID-19. Study summary: Both acute and convalescent COVID-19 samples were obtained from the United States, Italy and Spain.

The protocol was immunoSEQ multiplex PCR, while the TCRdb copy is restricted to in-frame clones and leaves out a portion. This table has over 150,000 clones, around 82% appearing once. The sequencing input was peripheral blood. The receptor comes from a man in his sixties with COVID-19, enrolled during active disease.

CDR3 bases: TGTGCCAGCAGCCTGAACGGGGGGCCCTATGGCTACACCTTC. This translates into CASSLNGGPYGYTF. The chain links TRBV27 to TRBJ1-2, with TRBD1 as a possible D gene (6 bases). The V end was cut by 6 bases, the J end by 4 bases, with 15 bases between. CDR3 length: 14 residues. The germline CDR1 and CDR2 sequences are MNHEY and SMNVEV (reference sequence).